Shown below are 3 T cell receptor beta chains from a single sample sequenced in a study of liver allograft versus peripheral blood T cells. Study background: Comparing T cell receptor repertoires in transplanted livers with those in recipients' peripheral blood was part of the design.

MiXCR was run by TCRdb on the reads, yielding one entry per CDR3 protein. The sample holds roughly 3,600 distinct CDR3 sequences; around 17% are singletons and the top ten take approximately 17%. The receptors originated from a human patient who had a liver transplant. Certain T cells may be donor cells from the graft.

By share of the sample, this clonotype is medium-sized. The chain employs TRBV7-9 and TRBJ1-4; D remains unclear. The V gene's germline CDR1 is SEHNR and CDR2 FQNEAQ (reference sequence). Trimming stripped 0 bases from V and 1 base from J, with 6 bases between. The CDR3 sequence is 15 residues long. The CDR3 reads CASSLAGETNEKLFF. DNA of the CDR3: TGTGCCAGCAGCTTAGCGGGCGAAACTAATGAAAAACTGTTTTTT. The complete variable domain, with remaining parts taken from reference TRBV7-9 and TRBJ1-4, reads DTGVSQNPRHKITKRGQNVTFRCDPISEHNRLYWYRQTLGQGPEFLTYFQNEAQLEKSRLLSDRFSAERPKGSFSTLEIQRTEQGDSAMYLCASSLAGETNEKLFFGSGTQLSVL.

As to this clonotype: A far larger clone is one base from this, pointing to a likely read error. The chain carries TRBV11-1 and TRBJ2-7; D uncertain. This CDR3 has 13 amino acids. The germline V gene has CDR1 SGHAT and CDR2 FQDESV (reference sequence). For the CDR3, the DNA is TGTGTCAGCAGTCCGCTTGAGACCTACGAGCAGTACTTC. Protein: CVSSPLETYEQYF.

About this clonotype itself: A read error is possible here, since a much larger clone lies one base away. The rearrangement links TRBV28 to TRBJ1-5; D unresolved. Germline V gene sequence: CDR1 MDHEN, CDR2 SYDVKM. Between the trimmed V and J ends, which lost 4 bases and 0 bases, there was a span of 10 bases. This CDR3 is 15 amino acids long. The CDR3 DNA sequence: TGTGCCAGCAGTTGGTCAGAGTATAGCAATCAGCCCCAGCATTTT. This sequence encodes CASSWSEYSNQPQHF.